These T cell receptor beta chains were read from a single sample in a study of CD8 T cells in ankylosing spondylitis. One entry per CDR3 protein, called by TCRdb with MiXCR from the 5' RACE reads. Of 100,000 or so distinct CDR3 sequences listed, about 9% are singletons. The material sequenced was blood, either unsorted or a sorted T cell fraction (not recorded which). These receptors came from a male donor with ankylosing spondylitis. The CDR3 runs from the conserved cysteine through the conserved F or W. The D gene is left open where the match is weak. Some rows mark clone size as missing; the rest say once, few, many or name a class of expanded clone.

V gene	D gene	clone size	J gene	CDR3 protein	CDR3 DNA
TRBV29-1	NA	many	TRBJ2-2	CSVVPSTGELFF	TGCAGCGTTGTCCCGTCCACCGGGGAGCTGTTTTTT
TRBV3-1	NA	NA	TRBJ2-1	CASSQVSTPEQFF	TGTGCCAGCAGCCAAGTTAGCACCCCTGAGCAGTTCTTC
TRBV7-2	NA	many	TRBJ2-1	CASSVLLRSEQFF	TGTGCCAGCAGCGTCTTGCTCCGGAGTGAGCAGTTCTTC
TRBV3-1	TRBD2	NA	TRBJ2-1	CASSQEKQLAEEISYNEQFF	TGTGCCAGCAGCCAAGAAAAGCAGCTAGCGGAGGAGATCTCCTACAATGAGCAGTTCTTC
TRBV27	NA	few	TRBJ2-1	CASRLGVEQFF	TGTGCCAGTAGACTGGGAGTTGAGCAGTTCTTC
TRBV10-3	NA	many	TRBJ2-7	CAIRGDSWSEQYF	TGTGCCATCAGAGGGGACTCATGGAGCGAGCAGTACTTC
TRBV29-1	NA	NA	TRBJ1-1	CSVGGGLKSSVGTEAFF	TGCAGCGTGGGGGGGGGACTCAAATCTAGCGTCGGCACTGAAGCTTTCTTT
TRBV5-5	NA	NA	TRBJ2-7	CASSLASFYEQYF	TGTGCCAGCAGCTTGGCTTCCTTCTACGAGCAGTACTTC
TRBV3-1	NA	many	TRBJ2-1	CASSQESRNSYNEQFF	TGTGCCAGCAGCCAAGAATCCCGGAACTCCTACAATGAGCAGTTCTTC
TRBV20-1	TRBD2	few	TRBJ2-1	CSARDFSQREAPF	TGCAGTGCTAGAGATTTTTCCCAGCGGGAGGCCCCCTTC
TRBV27	TRBD1	NA	TRBJ1-2	CASSPSGQVGYGYTF	TGTGCCAGCAGCCCTTCCGGACAGGTTGGGTATGGCTACACCTTC
TRBV4-1	TRBD1	NA	TRBJ2-7	CASSQRDRASYEQYF	TGCGCCAGCAGCCAAAGGGACAGGGCCTCCTACGAGCAGTACTTC
TRBV6-6	NA	few	TRBJ2-2	CASSYDDTGELFF	TGTGCCAGCAGTTACGATGACACCGGGGAGCTGTTTTTT
TRBV6-1	TRBD2	few	TRBJ2-7	CATLGGSTSYEQYF	TGTGCCACCCTGGGGGGGTCGACCTCCTACGAGCAGTACTTC
TRBV7-9	NA	many	TRBJ2-1	CASGDPIYNEQFF	TGTGCCAGCGGGGATCCGATCTACAATGAGCAGTTCTTC
TRBV7-2	NA	few	TRBJ2-1	CASSLINNEQFF	TGTGCCAGCAGCTTAATCAACAATGAGCAGTTCTTC
TRBV27	NA	NA	TRBJ2-3	CASRGYLQSLTDTQYF	TGTGCCAGCAGGGGGTACTTACAGAGCCTCACAGATACGCAGTATTTT
TRBV6-1	TRBD1	few	TRBJ1-1	CASRWTGEGNTEAFF	TGTGCCAGCAGGTGGACAGGAGAGGGGAACACTGAAGCTTTCTTT
TRBV7-9	NA	NA	TRBJ2-3	CASSPSITSTDTQYF	TGTGCCAGCAGCCCGTCCATAACTAGCACAGATACGCAGTATTTT
TRBV9	NA	NA	TRBJ1-6	CASSVGPGLVNSPLHF	TGTGCCAGCAGCGTAGGTCCGGGGCTGGTGAATTCACCCCTCCACTTT
TRBV20-1	TRBD2	many	TRBJ2-2	CSAPGLAGEIGELFF	TGCAGTGCTCCCGGACTAGCGGGAGAGATCGGGGAGCTGTTTTTT
TRBV7-9	TRBD2	many	TRBJ2-5	CASTLLADVYQETQYF	TGTGCCAGCACCCTGCTAGCGGACGTATACCAAGAGACCCAGTACTTC
TRBV3-1	NA	few	TRBJ2-5	CASSHAETQYF	TGTGCCAGCAGCCACGCGGAGACCCAGTACTTC
TRBV4-1	NA	many	TRBJ2-4	CASSPSELAKNIQYF	TGCGCCAGCAGTCCTAGCGAACTAGCCAAAAACATTCAGTACTTC
TRBV2	NA	many	TRBJ1-2	CASSDSDGVYGYTF	TGTGCCAGCAGTGACTCGGACGGCGTCTATGGCTACACCTTC
TRBV10-3	TRBD2	many	TRBJ2-1	CAISEPGLAGGPSDEQFF	TGTGCCATCAGTGAACCGGGACTAGCGGGAGGGCCCTCGGATGAGCAGTTCTTC
TRBV7-9	NA	NA	TRBJ2-7	CASSPDPYEQYF	TGTGCCAGCAGTCCCGATCCCTACGAGCAGTACTTC
TRBV20-1	TRBD1	few	TRBJ2-3	CSASLQGVRRTDTQYF	TGCAGTGCTAGCCTGCAGGGGGTGCGACGCACAGATACGCAGTATTTT
TRBV2	NA	NA	TRBJ2-7	CARAAGTAYEQYF	TGTGCCAGGGCGGCCGGGACCGCCTACGAGCAGTACTTC
TRBV7-9	NA	many	TRBJ2-7	CASSSGRVHEQYF	TGTGCCAGCAGCTCGGGAAGAGTCCACGAGCAGTACTTC
TRBV7-2	TRBD2	many	TRBJ2-1	CASSLAGLAVKHNEQFF	TGTGCCAGCAGCTTAGCTGGGCTAGCGGTTAAACACAATGAGCAGTTCTTC
TRBV27	TRBD1	many	TRBJ2-5	CASIQGQGALETQYF	TGTGCCAGCATTCAAGGTCAGGGGGCGTTAGAGACCCAGTACTTC
TRBV5-6	TRBD1	many	TRBJ1-1	CASSAGGWNTEAFF	TGTGCCAGCAGCGCAGGGGGCTGGAACACTGAAGCTTTCTTT
TRBV18	TRBD2	NA	TRBJ2-3	CASSPLAGSTDTQYF	TGTGCCAGCTCACCTCTAGCGGGAAGCACAGATACGCAGTATTTT
TRBV19	NA	few	TRBJ1-1	CASSIVPRTVEAFF	TGTGCCAGTAGTATAGTTCCCCGGACAGTTGAAGCTTTCTTT
TRBV7-9	NA	NA	TRBJ2-5	CASSLGLNQETQYF	TGTGCCAGCAGCCTGGGGTTGAACCAAGAGACCCAGTACTTC
TRBV11-3	NA	few	TRBJ2-5	CASSLERYQETQYF	TGTGCCAGCAGCTTAGAACGGTACCAAGAGACCCAGTACTTC
TRBV5-6	NA	many	TRBJ2-3	CASSLVFQGSTDTQYF	TGTGCCAGCAGCTTGGTATTCCAGGGGAGCACAGATACGCAGTATTTT
TRBV30	NA	few	TRBJ2-2	CAWVEVFTGELFF	TGTGCCTGGGTTGAGGTCTTCACCGGGGAGCTGTTTTTT
TRBV7-9	TRBD1	many	TRBJ1-1	CASRGVGQGPEAFF	TGTGCCAGCAGGGGGGTGGGACAGGGGCCTGAAGCTTTCTTT
TRBV5-1	NA	many	TRBJ2-5	CATWSAEDQTQYF	TGCGCCACCTGGTCGGCCGAGGATCAGACCCAGTACTTC
TRBV27	NA	NA	TRBJ2-3	CASSPVGTPNYF	TGTGCCAGCAGTCCGGTTGGGACTCCGAACTATTTT